Below are 27 T cell receptor beta chains sequenced from a single sample in a study of blood T cell repertoires in COVID-19. The assay was immunoSEQ multiplex PCR, and TCRdb's table has in-frame clones only and misses some. Counted here are roughly 120,000 clones, 82% occurring once; the ten biggest clones make up less than 8%. Sample: peripheral blood. These receptors originate from a man aged 65 to 85 with active or convalescent COVID-19.

This sequence joins TRBV6-6 and TRBJ1-2; D remains ambiguous. Trimming left V 5 bases short and J 8 bases short, with 15 bases between. The CDR3 is 13 residues long. Germline values: CDR1 MNHNY, CDR2 SVGAGI (reference sequence). CDR3 in DNA: TGTGCCAGCAGTAAGACCGGGGAGGGAGGCTACACCTTC. This translates into CASSKTGEGGYTF.

This chain connects TRBV28 to TRBJ1-6, with TRBD1 as a possible D gene (5 bases). The CDR3 spans 18 residues. The ends were cut back, 6 bases at V and 0 bases at J, with 18 bases in the middle. Germline V gene sequence: CDR1 MDHEN, CDR2 SYDVKM. The CDR3 region has the DNA TGTGCCAGCAGCCCTTCGGAGGGGTTGGGCTCCTATAATTCACCCCTCCACTTT. Amino acids: CASSPSEGLGSYNSPLHF.

V usage is TRBV20-1 and J usage is TRBJ2-2; D gene uncertain. The CDR3 contains 13 residues. Per germline, CDR1 DFQATT and CDR2 SNEGSKA (reference sequence). Trimming shortened V by 3 bases and J by 4 bases, and 9 bases separated the two germline ends. The CDR3: CSASSLSTGELFF. In DNA, the CDR3 is TGCAGTGCTAGTTCCCTGTCCACCGGGGAGCTGTTTTTT.

This clone was detected only once. The chain joins TRBV6-5 to TRBJ1-1; 11 positions match TRBD1. The germline CDR1 and CDR2 sequences are MNHEY and SVGAGI. V lost 8 bases and J lost 3; bases outside the gene matches: 2. This CDR3 has 13 amino acids. In DNA, the CDR3 is TGTGCCAGCCGGACAGGGGGCGACACTGAAGCTTTCTTT. Translating gives CASRTGGDTEAFF.

This clone occurred a few times. J is TRBJ2-5 and V is TRBV28, with 7 bases that match TRBD1. V trimming: 5 bases; J trimming: 2 bases; junction bases outside the gene matches: 11. Germline CDR1 and CDR2: MDHEN and SYDVKM. The CDR3 contains 16 residues. In DNA form, the CDR3 reads TGTGCCAGCAGTCAACTCGGGGACAGTGGACAAGAGACCCAGTACTTC. This gives the protein CASSQLGDSGQETQYF.

This chain links TRBV7-3 with TRBJ2-1; 16 bases fit TRBD2. CDR3 length equals 18 residues. CDR1 and CDR2 from the germline V gene are SGHTA and FQGTGA. Trimming removed 4 bases from V and 9 bases from J; junction bases left unmatched: 12. The CDR3 region is CASSSRGLAGGQRIEQFF. In DNA form, the CDR3 reads TGTGCCAGCAGCTCCCGGGGACTAGCGGGAGGGCAAAGGATTGAGCAGTTCTTC.

The chain combines TRBV18 with TRBJ2-7, with TRBD1 as a possible D gene (6 bases). With 2 bases removed from V and 3 bases from J, the gap between germline ends came to 8 bases. The CDR3 extends over 13 amino acids. Germline values: CDR1 KGHSH, CDR2 LQKENI. DNA for the CDR3: TGTGCCAGCTCACCAAGGGGGTACTACGAGCAGTACTTC. This sequence encodes CASSPRGYYEQYF.

V is TRBV7-8 and J is TRBJ2-1, with 15 positions matching TRBD2. The trim removed 1 base at V and 1 base at J, leaving 11 bases unmatched. The CDR3 length is 21 residues. The germline V gene has CDR1 SGHVS and CDR2 FQNEAQ. Here the CDR3 DNA reads TGTGCCAGCAGCTTAGGGCGAGTCCCGGGACTAGCGGGAGGTTCCTACAATGAGCAGTTCTTC. Protein sequence: CASSLGRVPGLAGGSYNEQFF.

The rearrangement uses TRBV3-1 (or the pseudogene TRBV3-2) and TRBJ1-6; unclear D gene. The CDR3 extends over 15 amino acids. In germline, CDR1 is LGHDT, CDR2 YNNKEL (reference sequence). V was shortened by 5 bases and J by 6 bases, with 14 bases between the two germline ends. CDR3 sequence: CASSSPGRVNSPLHF. The CDR3 DNA reads TGTGCCAGCAGCTCTCCCGGGAGGGTTAATTCACCCCTCCACTTT.

The chain joins TRBV20-1 to TRBJ1-1; a possible D gene is TRBD1 (5 bases). The CDR3 has 14 residues. Deletions cut 3 bases from V and 1 base from J, with 12 bases between. Germline V gene sequence: CDR1 DFQATT, CDR2 SNEGSKA (reference sequence). CDR3 residues: CSASGAGQNTEAFF. In DNA, the CDR3 is TGCAGTGCTAGTGGCGCAGGGCAGAACACTGAAGCTTTCTTT.

This sequence joins TRBV7-9 and TRBJ2-6, with 7 bases fitting TRBD1. This CDR3 is 14 amino acids long. V lost 10 bases, J lost 3 bases, and 6 bases stayed unmatched. Germline CDR1 is SEHNR and CDR2 is FQNEAQ (reference sequence). The CDR3 DNA reads as TGTGCCACCCGACAGGGTCGTGGGGCCAACGTCCTGACTTTC. This codes for CATRQGRGANVLTF.

This chain links TRBV10-3 with TRBJ1-1, with D maybe TRBD1 (6 bases). Germline V gives CDR1 ENHRY, CDR2 SYGVKD. The CDR3 loop spans 13 amino acids. V was clipped by 3 bases and J by 8 bases, with 13 bases between them. CDR3 protein: CAISDQGRTEAFF. DNA of the CDR3: TGTGCCATCAGTGACCAGGGGCGGACGGAAGCTTTCTTT.

The chain has TRBV28 and TRBJ2-1, with 9 bases fitting TRBD2. The CDR3 is 15 residues long. Trimming removed 2 bases from V and 8 bases from J; junction bases left unmatched: 7. Germline-derived CDR1 and CDR2 are MDHEN and SYDVKM. Here the CDR3 DNA reads TGTGCCAGCAGTTTAGGGACTAGCAGCATATATGAGCAGTTCTTC. Protein sequence: CASSLGTSSIYEQFF.

This chain uses TRBV18 with TRBJ2-2; D not certain. The germline V gene has CDR1 KGHSH and CDR2 LQKENI. This CDR3 is built from 15 residues. The germline V and J ends were trimmed by 6 bases and 5 bases, with 16 bases remaining between them. The CDR3 spells CASSHPSRKTGELFF. In DNA form, the CDR3 reads TGTGCCAGCTCTCACCCCTCGCGTAAGACCGGGGAGCTGTTTTTT.

This chain uses TRBV28 with TRBJ1-2; 11 positions match TRBD1. Germline CDR1 MDHEN, CDR2 SYDVKM. The CDR3 sequence is 18 residues long. The J segment lost 4 bases and the V segment lost 4 bases, leaving 14 bases of the junction unmatched. CDR3 loop: CASSSTGTGGVLSYGYTF. The CDR3 DNA is TGTGCCAGCAGTTCAACCGGGACAGGGGGTGTACTTTCCTATGGCTACACCTTC.

This sequence joins TRBV3-1 (or the pseudogene TRBV3-2) and TRBJ1-1; TRBD1 matches 11 bases. Germline V gene lookup returns CDR1 LGHDT and CDR2 YNNKEL (reference sequence). This CDR3 is built from 18 residues. V dropped 2 bases and J dropped 4; count of bases not matched to a gene: 12. CDR3 region: CASSQQTGTGTGGTEAFF. DNA for the CDR3: TGTGCCAGCAGCCAACAAACCGGAACCGGGACAGGGGGCACTGAAGCTTTCTTT.

The CDR3 is CASSQEARGVGNEKLFF. The CDR3 DNA follows: TGTGCCAGCAGCCAAGAAGCCAGGGGGGTAGGGAATGAAAAACTGTTTTTT. The V and J genes are TRBV4-2 and TRBJ1-4, with 7 nucleotides matching TRBD1. In germline, CDR1 is LGHNA, CDR2 YNFKEQ. This CDR3 is built from 17 residues. J was trimmed by 5 bases and V by 0 bases; bases with no gene match: 9.

J is TRBJ2-2 and V is TRBV2, with D tentatively TRBD2 (6 bases). The CDR3 sequence is 14 residues long. The germline gives CDR1 SNHLY, CDR2 FYNNEI. The V and J ends lost 6 bases and 2 bases respectively, with 10 bases between them. The CDR3 region is CASRGRINTGELFF. CDR3 DNA sequence: TGTGCCAGCAGAGGGAGGATCAACACCGGGGAGCTGTTTTTT.

V gene TRBV7-9 combines with J gene TRBJ1-2, with TRBD1 as a possible D gene (6 bases). Germline values: CDR1 SEHNR, CDR2 FQNEAQ (reference sequence). V lost 4 bases and J 4 bases, leaving 16 bases between the germline ends. CDR3 length: 15 residues. For the CDR3, the DNA is TGTGCCAGCAGCTCCTCGACTGACAGGATCTATGGCTACACCTTC. It codes for CASSSSTDRIYGYTF.

The rearrangement uses TRBV5-1 and TRBJ2-7; 7 positions agree with TRBD1. This CDR3 has 16 amino acids. The junction had 8 bases not matched to a gene; V was cut back by 2 bases and J by 0 bases. Germline V lookup: CDR1 SGHRS, CDR2 YFSETQ. The CDR3 loop is CASSFGAGTVSYEQYF. DNA of the CDR3: TGCGCCAGCAGCTTCGGGGCCGGGACAGTCTCCTACGAGCAGTACTTC.

The genes are TRBV7-3 and TRBJ1-2; D gene uncertain. Germline CDR1 and CDR2: SGHTA and FQGTGA. This CDR3 has 16 residues. V lost 1 base and J lost 0, with 12 bases in between. CDR3 DNA: TGTGCCAGCAGCTTAATAGAGGGCAGATCTAACTATGGCTACACCTTC. This gives the protein CASSLIEGRSNYGYTF.

The chain links TRBV7-7 to TRBJ2-3; TRBD2 agrees at 10 bases. Germline V gene sequence: CDR1 SSHAT, CDR2 FNYEAQ (reference sequence). Germline trimming cut 4 bases from V and 4 bases from J; bases unmatched to any gene: 11. CDR3 length equals 17 residues. The CDR3 DNA sequence: TGTGCCAGCAGCTCCGGACCCCTAGCGGGAGTTGCAGATACGCAGTATTTT. Amino acids: CASSSGPLAGVADTQYF.

This chain uses TRBV2 with TRBJ2-7, with 9 bases that match TRBD1. After removal of 6 bases from V and 5 bases from J, the junction contained 8 bases not matched to a gene. Germline loops: CDR1 SNHLY, CDR2 FYNNEI. This CDR3 is 14 amino acids long. The chain's CDR3 is CASRHRWDRDEQYF. The CDR3 nucleotides are TGTGCCAGCAGACACAGGTGGGACAGGGACGAGCAGTACTTC.

V and J are TRBV2 and TRBJ1-2; maybe TRBD1 (6 bases). This CDR3 is 15 amino acids long. Germline CDR1 and CDR2: SNHLY and FYNNEI. V gave up 6 bases and J gave up 3 bases, with 17 bases separating them. The CDR3 reads CASRDTGPLYYGYTF. The CDR3 coding sequence is TGTGCCAGCAGAGACACAGGGCCATTGTACTATGGCTACACCTTC.

The V call is TRBV3-1 (or the pseudogene TRBV3-2), the J call TRBJ2-7; 8 bases line up with TRBD2. The CDR3 is made up of 16 amino acids. V shed 3 bases, J shed 0 bases, and the junction held 7 bases outside the gene matches. CDR1 and CDR2 from the germline V gene are LGHDT and YNNKEL (reference sequence). CDR3 in DNA: TGTGCCAGCAGCCAGCTCAGCGGGAGAGGCTCCTACGAGCAGTACTTC. It is translated as CASSQLSGRGSYEQYF.

This clone was seen more than once but under ten times. The chain joins TRBV12-3 or TRBV12-4 to TRBJ2-7; the D gene is possibly TRBD1 (6 bases). This CDR3 spans 12 amino acids. The V and J ends lost 6 bases and 6 bases respectively, with 12 bases between them. The chain's CDR3 is CASSYRDGEQYF. The DNA for the CDR3 is TGTGCCAGCAGCTACAGGGACGGCGAGCAGTACTTC.

For the CDR3, the DNA is TGCGCCAGCAGCTTCGGAAGCGGGGGGGGCACAGATACGCAGTATTTT. This translates into CASSFGSGGGTDTQYF. This chain connects TRBV5-1 to TRBJ2-3, with 10 bases fitting TRBD2. The V and J ends lost 2 bases and 1 base, in that order; junction bases with no gene match: 4. The CDR3 covers 16 residues. Germline V gives CDR1 SGHRS, CDR2 YFSETQ.